The table lists the clone carrying this T cell receptor (beta chain) with a count of one. Antigen unknown. The data belong to a study of cytomegalovirus exposure and HLA in healthy donors. Both 60 Vbeta primers and 13 Jbeta primers went into the PCR. Repertoires were generated with immunoSEQ multiplex PCR, while TCRdb's copy carries only in-frame clones and drops some. The sample holds around 160,000 clones, roughly 80% seen once. CDR1 is SQVTM and CDR2 is ANQGSEA in the germline V gene. The length of the CDR3 is 16 residues. V trimming: 1 base; J trimming: 2 bases; junction bases outside the gene matches: 6. Findings of the study overall: In an earlier analysis, about 87% or about 30%: the productive usage of most TCR beta V segments. In a later analysis, V- and J-gene trimming of beta chains associated with a DCLRE1C missense variant, replicated independently.

The chain joins TRBV29-1 to TRBJ2-3, with TRBD2 identical over 10 bases. What was sequenced was PBMCs. The receptor was isolated from a man aged 50 to 59 in good health and CMV-seropositive. The CDR3 DNA reads TGCAGCGTTGAAGGTCTAGCGGGGGACGACACAGATACGCAGTATTTT. Translating gives CSVEGLAGDDTDTQYF.